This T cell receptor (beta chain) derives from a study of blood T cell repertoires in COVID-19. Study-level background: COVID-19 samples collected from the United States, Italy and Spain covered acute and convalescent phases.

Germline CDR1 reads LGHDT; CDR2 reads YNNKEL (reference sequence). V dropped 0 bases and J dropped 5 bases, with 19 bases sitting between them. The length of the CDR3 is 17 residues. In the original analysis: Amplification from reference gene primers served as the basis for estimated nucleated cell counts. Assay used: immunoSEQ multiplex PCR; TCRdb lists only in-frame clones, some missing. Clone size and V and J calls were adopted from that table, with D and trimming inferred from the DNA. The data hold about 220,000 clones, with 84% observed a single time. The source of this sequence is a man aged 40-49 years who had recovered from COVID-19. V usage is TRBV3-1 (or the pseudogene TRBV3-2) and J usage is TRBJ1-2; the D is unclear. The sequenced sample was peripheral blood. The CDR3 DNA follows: TGTGCCAGCAGCCAAGATAGGATTCATGGAGGAGATTATGGCTACACCTTC. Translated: CASSQDRIHGGDYGYTF.